Each of the 24 T cell receptor beta chains below was sequenced from the same sample in a study of monozygotic twins with inflammatory bowel disease. TCRdb processed the 5' RACE reads again and assigns one entry to each CDR3 protein, with no DNA. The sample includes more than 350,000 distinct CDR3 sequences. The sequenced sample was blood. The receptors stem from a human donor with ulcerative colitis or Crohn's disease, or a healthy co-twin of an affected twin (not recorded which).

The chain carries TRBV7-3 and TRBJ1-3. Germline CDR1 reads SGHTA; CDR2 reads FQGTGA. The CDR3 contains 14 residues. CDR3 loop: CASSLQGPGNTIYF.

The chain carries TRBV10-3 and TRBJ2-1; TCRdb's D call, TRBD1, is unchecked because there is no DNA. Germline loops: CDR1 ENHRY, CDR2 SYGVKD. The CDR3 runs to 14 residues. This CDR3 reads CAISDSQGMNEQFF.

The chain employs TRBV12-3 or TRBV12-4 and TRBJ1-5; lacking DNA, the TRBD1 call made by TCRdb goes unchecked. CDR3 length: 19 residues. The CDR3 spells CASSLEGGAAKGGNQPQHF.

V is TRBV6-5 and J is TRBJ1-2; TCRdb picks TRBD1, but there is no DNA to check that call. CDR1 is MNHEY, CDR2 SVGAGI, per germline. The CDR3 spans 13 residues. CDR3 in amino acids: CASSWGQGKGYTF.

This chain joins TRBV12-3 or TRBV12-4 and TRBJ2-5; TCRdb calls TRBD2, which cannot be checked without DNA. This CDR3 spans 17 amino acids. CDR3 loop: CASTRGASGYRQETQYF.

V usage is TRBV7-9 and J usage is TRBJ2-1; there is no DNA to check the TCRdb D call of TRBD2. The CDR3 has 15 residues. CDR1 is SEHNR and CDR2 is FQNEAQ in the germline V gene (reference sequence). The CDR3: CASSFSSGLYNEQFF.

This chain joins TRBV30 and TRBJ2-3; without DNA, the TCRdb call of TRBD1 cannot be checked. The CDR3 covers 16 residues. Germline V lookup: CDR1 GTSNPN, CDR2 SVGIG (reference sequence). This CDR3 reads CAWSVGHGSSKDTQYF.

The CDR3: CASSPKGNVGEQFF. This chain connects TRBV18 to TRBJ2-1. The germline V gene has CDR1 KGHSH and CDR2 LQKENI. This CDR3 has 14 amino acids.

The chain links TRBV3-1 to TRBJ1-5. The CDR3 totals 15 residues. CDR1 and CDR2 (germline): LGHDT, YNNKEL (reference sequence). The CDR3 region is CASSQDPGSNQPQHF. The full variable domain, in which reference TRBV3-1 and TRBJ1-5 provide the parts outside the CDR3, is DTAVSQTPKYLVTQMGNDKSIKCEQNLGHDTMYWYKQDSKKFLKIMFSYNNKELIINETVPNRFSPKSPDKAHLNLHINSLELGDSAVYFCASSQDPGSNQPQHFGDGTRLSIL.

This chain joins TRBV6-5 and TRBJ2-7; there is no DNA to check the TCRdb D call of TRBD1. The CDR3 sequence is 16 residues long. Germline V gene sequence: CDR1 MNHEY, CDR2 SVGAGI. This CDR3 is CASSYSSSGRTYEQYF.

V is TRBV28 and J is TRBJ1-1. This CDR3 comprises 14 residues. Germline lookup yields CDR1 MDHEN and CDR2 SYDVKM. CDR3 region: CASSPLGGGTEAFF.

The CDR3 spells CASSPFPGTTQETQYF. J is TRBJ2-5 and V is TRBV28; TCRdb's D call, TRBD1, is unchecked because there is no DNA. This CDR3 is built from 16 residues. Germline loops: CDR1 MDHEN, CDR2 SYDVKM. Full variable domain (rest looked up from reference TRBV28 and TRBJ2-5): DVKVTQSSRYLVKRTGEKVFLECVQDMDHENMFWYRQDPGLGLRLIYFSYDVKMKEKGDIPEGYSVSREKKERFSLILESASTNQTSMYLCASSPFPGTTQETQYFGPGTRLLVL.

This sequence joins TRBV2 and TRBJ2-4. The CDR3 has 14 amino acids. The germline V gene has CDR1 SNHLY and CDR2 FYNNEI. The CDR3 region is CASSDPRAKNIQYF.

This sequence joins TRBV29-1 and TRBJ2-1; TCRdb designates TRBD2, a call that cannot be tested without DNA. The CDR3 totals 17 residues. Germline assignment: CDR1 SQVTM and CDR2 ANQGSEA. CDR3: CSVEGLAGRSSYNEQFF.

The chain combines TRBV12-3 or TRBV12-4 with TRBJ2-6. There are 13 residues in the CDR3. The CDR3 sequence is CASGTSGANVLTF.

The J gene is TRBJ2-3, the V gene TRBV5-5; TCRdb lists TRBD1, though no DNA is available to test this call. The CDR3 is 16 residues long. Germline V CDR1 and CDR2: SGHKS, YYEKEE (reference sequence). The CDR3 is CASRSRQGGGTDTQYF.

The chain carries TRBV15 and TRBJ2-7; there is no DNA to check the TCRdb D call of TRBD1. Germline V gene sequence: CDR1 LNHNV, CDR2 YYDKDF (reference sequence). The CDR3 length is 14 residues. The CDR3 loop reads CATSREGGLYEQYF. The variable domain in full, with the rest retrieved from reference TRBV15 and TRBJ2-7, is DAMVIQNPRYQVTQFGKPVTLSCSQTLNHNVMYWYQQKSSQAPKLLFHYYDKDFNNEADTPDNFQSRRPNTSFCFLDIRSPGLGDTAMYLCATSREGGLYEQYFGPGTRLTVT.

The chain recombines TRBV23-1 with TRBJ1-5. TRBV23-1 has ORF status, its function being uncertain. There are 15 residues in the CDR3. The CDR3 here is CASSQSGTSNQPQHF.

The chain joins TRBV27 to TRBJ1-1; the D gene TCRdb calls, TRBD1, cannot be checked with no DNA. Germline V lookup: CDR1 MNHEY, CDR2 SMNVEV (reference sequence). The CDR3 has 12 residues. CDR3 amino acids: CASIGQGVEAFF.

V is TRBV7-9 and J is TRBJ2-7. Germline-derived CDR1 and CDR2 are SEHNR and FQNEAQ (reference sequence). The CDR3 contains 14 residues. The CDR3 region is CASSLVYGSGEQYF.

J is TRBJ1-5 and V is TRBV7-2. From germline, CDR1 is SGHTA and CDR2 FQGNSA. The CDR3 contains 15 residues. CDR3: CASSLERLSNQPQHF. The full variable domain, completed using reference TRBV7-2 and TRBJ1-5, is GAGVSQSPSNKVTEKGKDVELRCDPISGHTALYWYRQSLGQGLEFLIYFQGNSAPDKSGLPSDRFSAERTGGSVSTLTIQRTQQEDSAVYLCASSLERLSNQPQHFGDGTRLSIL.

The chain combines TRBV5-1 with TRBJ1-1. Looked up from germline, CDR1 is SGHRS and CDR2 is YFSETQ. The CDR3 loop spans 16 amino acids. CDR3 residues: CASSSSFGGGNTEAFF.

V usage is TRBV5-1 and J usage is TRBJ1-6; no DNA is available, so the TRBD1 call from TCRdb remains unchecked. This CDR3 has 16 residues. CDR1 is SGHRS, CDR2 YFSETQ, per germline. This chain's CDR3 is CASSLGGASYNSPLHF. Combining the CDR3 with reference TRBV5-1 and TRBJ1-6 gives the whole variable domain KAGVTQTPRYLIKTRGQQVTLSCSPISGHRSVSWYQQTPGQGLQFLFEYFSETQRNKGNFPGRFSGRQFSNSRSEMNVSTLELGDSALYLCASSLGGASYNSPLHFGNGTRLTVT.

The V call is TRBV29-1, the J call TRBJ1-1; the TRBD1 assignment by TCRdb is unverifiable without DNA. The CDR3 covers 13 residues. The germline V gene has CDR1 SQVTM and CDR2 ANQGSEA. The CDR3 sequence: CSAPGHLNTEAFF.